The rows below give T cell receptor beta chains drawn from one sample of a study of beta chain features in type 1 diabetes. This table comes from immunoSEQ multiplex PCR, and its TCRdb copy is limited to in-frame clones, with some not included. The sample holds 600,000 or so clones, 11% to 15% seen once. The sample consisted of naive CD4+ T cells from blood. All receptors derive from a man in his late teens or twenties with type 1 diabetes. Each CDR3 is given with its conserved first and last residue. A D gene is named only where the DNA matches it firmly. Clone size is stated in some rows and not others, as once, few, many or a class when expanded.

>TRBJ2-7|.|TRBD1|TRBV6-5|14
CASSWTGTTYEQYF
TGTGCCAGCAGTTGGACAGGGACAACCTACGAGCAGTACTTC
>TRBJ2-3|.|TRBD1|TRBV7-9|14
CASSSRGLTDTQYF
TGTGCCAGCAGCTCAAGGGGGCTAACAGATACGCAGTATTTT
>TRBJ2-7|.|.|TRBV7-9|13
CASSSPSAYEQYF
TGTGCCAGCAGCTCGCCCTCAGCCTACGAGCAGTACTTC
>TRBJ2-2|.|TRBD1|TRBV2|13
CASGDRGGGELFF
TGTGCCAGCGGGGACAGGGGCGGCGGGGAGCTGTTTTTT
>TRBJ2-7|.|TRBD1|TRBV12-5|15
CASGLLGQGRYEQYF
TGTGCTAGTGGTTTGTTGGGACAGGGGAGGTACGAGCAGTACTTC
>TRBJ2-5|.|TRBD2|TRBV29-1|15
CSVAPSGGAGETQYF
TGCAGCGTTGCCCCGAGCGGGGGGGCTGGAGAGACCCAGTACTTC
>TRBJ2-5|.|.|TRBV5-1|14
CASSLASEGETQYF
TGCGCCAGCAGCTTGGCCTCGGAGGGAGAGACCCAGTACTTC
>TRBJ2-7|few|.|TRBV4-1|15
CASSQGGGSSYEQYF
TGCGCCAGCAGCCAAGGGGGAGGAAGCTCCTACGAGCAGTACTTC
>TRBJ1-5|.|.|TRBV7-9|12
CASSLGVQPQHF
TGTGCCAGCAGCTTAGGAGTCCAGCCCCAGCATTTT
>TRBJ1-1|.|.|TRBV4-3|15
CASSQGQGRSAEAFF
TGCGCCAGCAGCCAAGGACAAGGCCGAAGCGCTGAAGCTTTCTTT
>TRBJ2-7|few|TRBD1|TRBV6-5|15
CASSYSTGGGYEQYF
TGTGCCAGCAGTTACTCAACAGGGGGCGGATACGAGCAGTACTTC
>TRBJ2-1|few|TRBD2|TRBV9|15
CASSSGHGTNMYRFF
TGTGCCAGCAGCTCCGGCCACGGGACTAATATGTACCGGTTCTTC
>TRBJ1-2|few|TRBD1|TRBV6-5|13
CASSPRDREGYTF
TGTGCCAGCAGCCCCCGGGACAGGGAAGGCTACACCTTC
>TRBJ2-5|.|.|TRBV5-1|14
CASSIPGPYETQYF
TGCGCCAGCTCGATCCCGGGGCCGTACGAGACCCAGTACTTC
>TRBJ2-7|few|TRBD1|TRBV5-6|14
CASSPLRTGVEQYF
TGTGCCAGCAGCCCCCTTAGGACAGGGGTCGAGCAGTACTTC
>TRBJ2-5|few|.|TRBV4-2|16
CASSQDRGQTQETQYF
TGTGCCAGCAGCCAAGATAGAGGGCAAACACAAGAGACCCAGTACTTC
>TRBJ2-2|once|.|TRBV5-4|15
CASSSAFANTGELFF
TGTGCCAGCAGCTCCGCGTTTGCGAACACCGGGGAGCTGTTTTTT
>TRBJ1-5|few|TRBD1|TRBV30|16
CAWSVTRGQPYQPQHF
TGTGCCTGGAGTGTAACGCGGGGACAGCCATATCAGCCCCAGCATTTT
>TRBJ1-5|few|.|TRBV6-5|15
CASSYGGIGNQPQHF
TGTGCCAGCAGTTACGGGGGGATCGGCAATCAGCCCCAGCATTTT
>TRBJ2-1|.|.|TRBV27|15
CASSLRQGGYNEQFF
TGTGCCAGCAGTTTACGGCAGGGGGGCTACAATGAGCAGTTCTTC
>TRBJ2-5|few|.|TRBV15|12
CATRRRGETQYF
TGTGCCACCAGACGCAGGGGAGAGACCCAGTACTTC
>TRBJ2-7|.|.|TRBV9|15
CASSETQTSSYEQYF
TGTGCCAGCAGCGAGACCCAGACTAGTTCCTACGAGCAGTACTTC
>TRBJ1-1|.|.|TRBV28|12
CASSFRSRGAFF
TGTGCCAGCAGTTTCCGGAGCCGTGGGGCTTTCTTT
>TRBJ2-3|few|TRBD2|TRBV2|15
CASSVLAGSPDTQYF
TGTGCCAGCAGCGTACTAGCGGGTAGCCCAGATACGCAGTATTTT
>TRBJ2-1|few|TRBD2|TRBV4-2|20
CASSQGGLAGGPHGDNEQFF
TGTGCCAGCAGCCAAGGGGGACTAGCGGGAGGACCCCATGGGGACAATGAGCAGTTCTTC
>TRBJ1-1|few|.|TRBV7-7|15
CASSLAGHLNTEAFF
TGTGCTAGCAGCTTAGCGGGACATCTGAACACTGAAGCTTTCTTT
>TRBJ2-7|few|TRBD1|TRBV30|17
CAWSAPWTGLKSYEQYF
TGTGCCTGGAGTGCCCCTTGGACAGGCCTAAAATCCTACGAGCAGTACTTC
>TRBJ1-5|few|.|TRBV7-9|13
CASSLEEHQPQHF
TGTGCCAGCAGCCTAGAGGAGCATCAGCCCCAGCATTTT
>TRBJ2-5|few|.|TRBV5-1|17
CASGRGDSGVIRETQYF
TGCGCCAGCGGACGGGGCGACAGCGGAGTCATTCGAGAGACCCAGTACTTC
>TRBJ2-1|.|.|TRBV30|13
CAWGTSPGNEQFF
TGTGCCTGGGGGACCTCTCCGGGGAATGAGCAGTTCTTC
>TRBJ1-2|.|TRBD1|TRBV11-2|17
CASSFFLGQGKAEGYTF
TGTGCCAGCAGCTTCTTCCTAGGACAGGGGAAAGCAGAGGGCTACACCTTC
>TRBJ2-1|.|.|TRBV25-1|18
CASNPRSGSQSSYNEQFF
TGTGCCAGCAACCCGCGTTCGGGCAGCCAGAGCTCCTACAATGAGCAGTTCTTC
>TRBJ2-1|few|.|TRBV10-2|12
CASSESRVEQFF
TGCGCCAGCAGTGAGTCCCGGGTTGAGCAGTTCTTC
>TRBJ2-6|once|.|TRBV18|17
CASSQGVPLSGANVLTF
TGTGCCAGCTCACAAGGTGTTCCCCTCTCTGGGGCCAACGTCCTGACTTTC
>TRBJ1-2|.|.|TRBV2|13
CASSGESVDGYTF
TGTGCCAGCAGTGGGGAGTCTGTGGATGGCTACACCTTC
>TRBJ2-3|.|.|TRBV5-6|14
CASSYSVSTDTQYF
TGTGCCAGCAGCTACTCTGTATCCACAGATACGCAGTATTTT
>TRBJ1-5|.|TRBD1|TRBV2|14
CASSGDRGQQPQHF
TGTGCCAGCAGTGGGGACAGGGGGCAACAGCCCCAGCATTTT
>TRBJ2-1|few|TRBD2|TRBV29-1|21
CSVEEFLWLAGGLISYNEQFF
TGCAGCGTTGAAGAATTTTTGTGGCTAGCGGGAGGGCTCATATCCTACAATGAGCAGTTCTTC
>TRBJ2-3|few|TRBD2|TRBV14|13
CASSLGLAGGQYF
TGTGCCAGCAGCCTGGGACTAGCGGGAGGGCAGTATTTT
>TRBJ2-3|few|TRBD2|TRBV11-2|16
CASSKIAGGGTDTQYF
TGTGCCAGCAGCAAAATAGCGGGAGGTGGCACAGATACGCAGTATTTT
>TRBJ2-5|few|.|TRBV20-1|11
CSAWGQETQYF
TGCAGTGCTTGGGGACAAGAGACCCAGTACTTC
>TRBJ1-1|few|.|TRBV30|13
CAWRSQENTEAFF
TGTGCCTGGAGATCACAGGAGAACACTGAAGCTTTCTTT
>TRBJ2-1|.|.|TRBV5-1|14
CASSLASSYNEQFF
TGCGCCAGCAGCTTGGCTTCCTCCTACAATGAGCAGTTCTTC
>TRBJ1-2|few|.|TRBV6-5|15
CASSYSTGRDYGYTF
TGTGCCAGCAGTTACTCTACAGGGAGGGACTATGGCTACACCTTC
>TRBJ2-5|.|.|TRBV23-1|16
CASSQSRRQGQETQYF
TGCGCCAGCAGTCAATCGAGGAGGCAGGGCCAAGAGACCCAGTACTTC
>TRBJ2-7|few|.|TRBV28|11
CASSLVREQYF
TGTGCCAGCAGTTTAGTGAGAGAGCAGTACTTC
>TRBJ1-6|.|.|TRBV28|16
CASSFKAGTHNSPLHF
TGTGCCAGCAGTTTTAAAGCGGGGACTCATAATTCACCCCTCCACTTT